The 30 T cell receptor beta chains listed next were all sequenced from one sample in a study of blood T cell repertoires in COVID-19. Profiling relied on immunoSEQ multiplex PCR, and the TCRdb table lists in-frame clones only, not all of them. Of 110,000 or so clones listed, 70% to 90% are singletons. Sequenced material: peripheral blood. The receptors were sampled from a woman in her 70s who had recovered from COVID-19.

Written as DNA, the CDR3 is TGTGCCACCAGTGACCCCCGGGATGCGGGAGTAGGCACAGATACGCAGTATTTT. Protein sequence: CATSDPRDAGVGTDTQYF. The chain employs TRBV24-1 and TRBJ2-3; the match to TRBD2 covers 7 bases. CDR3 length equals 18 residues. Germline V gene data show CDR1 as KGHDR and CDR2 as SFDVKD. The V gene end was trimmed by 4 bases and the J gene end by 1 base; junction bases not matched to a gene: 13.

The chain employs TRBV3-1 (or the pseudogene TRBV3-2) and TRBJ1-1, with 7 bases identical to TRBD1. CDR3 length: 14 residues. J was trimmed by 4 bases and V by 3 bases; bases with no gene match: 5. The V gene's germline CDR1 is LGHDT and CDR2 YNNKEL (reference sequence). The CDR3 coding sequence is TGTGCCAGCAGCCAGAGTACAGGGGCCACTGAAGCTTTCTTT. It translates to CASSQSTGATEAFF.

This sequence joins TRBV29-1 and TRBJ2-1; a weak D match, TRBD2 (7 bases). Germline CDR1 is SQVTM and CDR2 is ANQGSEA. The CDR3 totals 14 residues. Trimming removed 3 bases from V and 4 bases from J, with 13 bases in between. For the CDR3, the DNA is TGCAGCGTTGATAGGGGGGGCCGTTACAATGAGCAGTTCTTC. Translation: CSVDRGGRYNEQFF.

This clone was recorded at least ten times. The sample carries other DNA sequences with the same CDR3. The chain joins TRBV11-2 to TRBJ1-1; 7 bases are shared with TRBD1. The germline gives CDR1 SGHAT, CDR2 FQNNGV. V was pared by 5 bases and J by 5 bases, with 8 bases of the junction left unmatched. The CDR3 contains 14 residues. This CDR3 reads CASSAYRGGTEAFF. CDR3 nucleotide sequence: TGTGCCAGCAGCGCCTACAGGGGTGGTACTGAAGCTTTCTTT.

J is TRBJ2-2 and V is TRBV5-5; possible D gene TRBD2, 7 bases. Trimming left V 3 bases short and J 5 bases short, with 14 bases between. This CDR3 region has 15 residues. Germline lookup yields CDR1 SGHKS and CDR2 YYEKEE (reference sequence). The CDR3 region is CASSSGGPVTGELFF. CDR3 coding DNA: TGTGCCAGCAGCTCCGGGGGGCCCGTGACCGGGGAGCTGTTTTTT.

Here the CDR3 DNA reads TGCGCCAGCAGCCCCACCGTAGGAGTGGGCAGGGGGAACACTGAAGCTTTCTTT. It encodes CASSPTVGVGRGNTEAFF. The chain combines TRBV5-1 with TRBJ1-1; TRBD1 might be the D (6 bases). Between the trimmed V and J ends, which lost 4 bases and 1 base, there was a span of 23 bases. Germline CDR1 and CDR2: SGHRS and YFSETQ. The CDR3 is made up of 18 amino acids. Full variable domain (outside the CDR3, taken from reference TRBV5-1 and TRBJ1-1): KAGVTQTPRYLIKTRGQQVTLSCSPISGHRSVSWYQQTPGQGLQFLFEYFSETQRNKGNFPGRFSGRQFSNSRSEMNVSTLELGDSALYLCASSPTVGVGRGNTEAFFGQGTRLTVV.

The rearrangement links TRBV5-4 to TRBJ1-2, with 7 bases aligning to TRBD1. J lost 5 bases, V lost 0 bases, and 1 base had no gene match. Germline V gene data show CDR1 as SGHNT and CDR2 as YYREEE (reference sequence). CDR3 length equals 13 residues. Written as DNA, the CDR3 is TGTGCCAGCAGCTTGGCAGGGGGGTATGGCTACACCTTC. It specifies CASSLAGGYGYTF.

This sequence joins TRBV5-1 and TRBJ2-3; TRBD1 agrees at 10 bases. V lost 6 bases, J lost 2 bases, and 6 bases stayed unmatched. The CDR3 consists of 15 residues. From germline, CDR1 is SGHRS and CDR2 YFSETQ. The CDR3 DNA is TGCGCCAGCACCCGGGGGACAGGGGTCACAGATACGCAGTATTTT. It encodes CASTRGTGVTDTQYF.

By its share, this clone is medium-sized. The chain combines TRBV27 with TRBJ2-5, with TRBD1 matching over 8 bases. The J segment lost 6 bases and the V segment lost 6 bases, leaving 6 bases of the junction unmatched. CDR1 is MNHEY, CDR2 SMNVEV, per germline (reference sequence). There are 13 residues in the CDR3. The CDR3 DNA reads TGTGCCAGCAGGGACAGGGTAACTAAGACCCAGTACTTC. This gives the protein CASRDRVTKTQYF.

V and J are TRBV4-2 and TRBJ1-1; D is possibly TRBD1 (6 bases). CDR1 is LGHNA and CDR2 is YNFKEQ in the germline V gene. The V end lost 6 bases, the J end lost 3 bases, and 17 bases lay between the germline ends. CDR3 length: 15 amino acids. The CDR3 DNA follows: TGTGCCAGCAGGGGGGCAACCTCGGTGGACACTGAAGCTTTCTTT. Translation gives CASRGATSVDTEAFF.

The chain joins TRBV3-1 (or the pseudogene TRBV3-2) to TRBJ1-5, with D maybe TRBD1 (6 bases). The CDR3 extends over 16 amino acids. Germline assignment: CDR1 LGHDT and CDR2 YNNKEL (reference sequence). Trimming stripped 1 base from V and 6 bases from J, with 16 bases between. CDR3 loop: CASSQGPGAKVQPQHF. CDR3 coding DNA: TGTGCCAGCAGCCAAGGGCCAGGGGCGAAAGTTCAGCCCCAGCATTTT.

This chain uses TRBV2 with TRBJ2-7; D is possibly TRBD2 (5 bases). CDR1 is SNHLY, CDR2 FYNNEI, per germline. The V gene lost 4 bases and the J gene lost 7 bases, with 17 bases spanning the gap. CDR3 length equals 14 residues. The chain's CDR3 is CASSVARAKGEQYF. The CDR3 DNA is TGTGCCAGCAGTGTCGCGCGGGCCAAAGGGGAGCAGTACTTC.

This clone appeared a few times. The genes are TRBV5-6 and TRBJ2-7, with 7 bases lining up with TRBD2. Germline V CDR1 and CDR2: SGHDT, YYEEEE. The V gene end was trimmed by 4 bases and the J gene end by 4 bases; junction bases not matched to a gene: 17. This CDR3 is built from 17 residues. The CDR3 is CASSHLREGLQVYEQYF. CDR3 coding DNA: TGTGCCAGCAGCCACCTGAGGGAGGGCCTCCAGGTGTACGAGCAGTACTTC.

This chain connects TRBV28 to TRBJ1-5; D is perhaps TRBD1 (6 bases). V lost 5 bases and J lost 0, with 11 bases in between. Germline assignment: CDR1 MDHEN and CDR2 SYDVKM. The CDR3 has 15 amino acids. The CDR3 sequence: CASSPGTPSNQPQHF. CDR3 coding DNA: TGTGCCAGCAGTCCCGGGACACCTAGCAATCAGCCCCAGCATTTT.

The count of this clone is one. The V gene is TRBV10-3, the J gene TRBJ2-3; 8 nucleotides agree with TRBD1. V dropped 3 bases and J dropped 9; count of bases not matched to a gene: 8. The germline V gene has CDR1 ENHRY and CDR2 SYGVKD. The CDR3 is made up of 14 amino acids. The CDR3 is CAISDRQGSLTQYF. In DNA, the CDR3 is TGTGCCATCAGTGACCGACAGGGGTCCCTCACGCAGTATTTT.

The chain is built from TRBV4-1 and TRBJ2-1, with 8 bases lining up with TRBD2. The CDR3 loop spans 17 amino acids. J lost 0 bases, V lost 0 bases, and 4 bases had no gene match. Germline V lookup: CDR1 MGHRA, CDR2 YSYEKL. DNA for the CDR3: TGCGCCAGCAGCCAAGAAAGGGGGACTAGCTCCTACAATGAGCAGTTCTTC. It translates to CASSQERGTSSYNEQFF.

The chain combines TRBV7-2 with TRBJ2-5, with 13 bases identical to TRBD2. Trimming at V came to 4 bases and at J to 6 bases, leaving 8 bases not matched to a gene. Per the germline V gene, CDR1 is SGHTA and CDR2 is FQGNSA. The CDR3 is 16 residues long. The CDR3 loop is CASSSRTSGGKKTQYF. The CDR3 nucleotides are TGTGCCAGCAGCTCACGGACTAGCGGGGGTAAAAAGACCCAGTACTTC. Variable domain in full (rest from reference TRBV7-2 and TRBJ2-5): GAGVSQSPSNKVTEKGKDVELRCDPISGHTALYWYRQSLGQGLEFLIYFQGNSAPDKSGLPSDRFSAERTGGSVSTLTIQRTQQEDSAVYLCASSSRTSGGKKTQYFGPGTRLLVL.

Written as DNA, the CDR3 is TGTGCCAGCAGACTTCAAGAGAACACTGAAGCTTTCTTT. Protein: CASRLQENTEAFF. This chain uses TRBV12-3 or TRBV12-4 with TRBJ1-1, with D uncertain. This CDR3 is built from 13 residues. The germline V and J ends were trimmed by 6 bases and 1 base, with 9 bases remaining between them.

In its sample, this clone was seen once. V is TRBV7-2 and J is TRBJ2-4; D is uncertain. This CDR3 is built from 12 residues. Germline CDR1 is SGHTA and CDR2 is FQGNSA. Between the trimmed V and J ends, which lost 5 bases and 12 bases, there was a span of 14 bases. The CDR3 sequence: CASSTFGGHQYF. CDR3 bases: TGTGCCAGCAGCACCTTTGGTGGGCATCAGTACTTC.

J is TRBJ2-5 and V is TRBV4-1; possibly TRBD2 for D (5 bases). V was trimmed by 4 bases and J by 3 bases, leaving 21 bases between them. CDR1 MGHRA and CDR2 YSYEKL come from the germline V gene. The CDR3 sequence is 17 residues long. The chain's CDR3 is CASSRGRSLGREETQYF. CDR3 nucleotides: TGCGCCAGCAGCCGGGGTCGTTCACTAGGAAGGGAAGAGACCCAGTACTTC.

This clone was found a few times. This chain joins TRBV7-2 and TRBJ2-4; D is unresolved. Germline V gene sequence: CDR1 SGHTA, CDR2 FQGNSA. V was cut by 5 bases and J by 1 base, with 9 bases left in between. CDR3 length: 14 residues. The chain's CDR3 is CASSDGRAKNIQYF. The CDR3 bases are TGTGCCAGCAGCGATGGTCGGGCCAAAAACATTCAGTACTTC.

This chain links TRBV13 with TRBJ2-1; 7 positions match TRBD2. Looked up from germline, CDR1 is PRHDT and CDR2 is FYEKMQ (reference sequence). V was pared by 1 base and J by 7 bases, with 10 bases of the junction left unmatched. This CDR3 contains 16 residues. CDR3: CASSLVGGSVGNEQFF. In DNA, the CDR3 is TGTGCCAGCAGCTTAGTAGGCGGGAGTGTCGGGAATGAGCAGTTCTTC.

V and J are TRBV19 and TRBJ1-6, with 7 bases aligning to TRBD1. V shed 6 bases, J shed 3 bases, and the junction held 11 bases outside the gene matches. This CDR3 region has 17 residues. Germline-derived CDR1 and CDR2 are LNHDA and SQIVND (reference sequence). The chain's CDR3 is CASRAVVGQYYNSPLHF. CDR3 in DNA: TGTGCCAGTAGGGCGGTCGTGGGACAGTACTATAATTCACCCCTCCACTTT.

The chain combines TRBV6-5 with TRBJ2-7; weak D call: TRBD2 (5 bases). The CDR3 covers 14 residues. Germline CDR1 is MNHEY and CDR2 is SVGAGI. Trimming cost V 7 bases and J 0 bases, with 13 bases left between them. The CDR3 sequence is CASTPRAASYEQYF. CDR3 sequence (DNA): TGTGCCAGCACCCCGCGGGCAGCCTCCTACGAGCAGTACTTC.

CDR3 in DNA: TGTGCCAGCAGCGCCTCCAACGACAGGCTCCAGCAGTTCTTC. This sequence encodes CASSASNDRLQQFF. The V gene is TRBV9, the J gene TRBJ2-1; D is perhaps TRBD1 (6 bases). The germline V gene encodes CDR1 SGDLS and CDR2 YYNGEE. This CDR3 has 14 amino acids. The V and J ends lost 3 bases and 11 bases respectively, with 18 bases between them. Full variable domain (missing parts from reference TRBV9 and TRBJ2-1): DSGVTQTPKHLITATGQRVTLRCSPRSGDLSVYWYQQSLDQGLQFLIQYYNGEERAKGNILERFSAQQFPDLHSELNLSSLELGDSALYFCASSASNDRLQQFFGPGTRLTVL.

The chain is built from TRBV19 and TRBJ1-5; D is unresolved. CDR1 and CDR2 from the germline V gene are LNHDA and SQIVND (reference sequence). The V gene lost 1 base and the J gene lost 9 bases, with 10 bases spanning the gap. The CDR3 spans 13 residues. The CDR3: CASSIGRIGPQHF. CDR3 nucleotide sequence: TGTGCCAGTAGTATAGGGCGGATCGGGCCCCAGCATTTT.

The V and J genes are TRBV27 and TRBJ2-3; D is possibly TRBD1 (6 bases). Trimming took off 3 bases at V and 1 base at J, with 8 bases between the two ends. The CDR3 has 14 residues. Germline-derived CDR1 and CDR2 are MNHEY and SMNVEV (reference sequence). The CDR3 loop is CASSLTGRTDTQYF. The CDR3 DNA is TGTGCCAGCAGTTTGACAGGCCGCACAGATACGCAGTATTTT.

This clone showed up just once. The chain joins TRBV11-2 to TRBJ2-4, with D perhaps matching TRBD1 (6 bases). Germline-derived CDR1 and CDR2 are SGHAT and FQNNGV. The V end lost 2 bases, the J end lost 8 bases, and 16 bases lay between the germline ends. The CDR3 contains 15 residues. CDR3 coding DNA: TGTGCCAGCAGCTTAAGCTGGACAGATGGGGACATTCAGTACTTC. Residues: CASSLSWTDGDIQYF.

The CDR3 DNA sequence: TGCAGTGCTAGTTCGGTGGGAGGGAACGAGCAGTACTTC. Residues: CSASSVGGNEQYF. V is TRBV20-1 and J is TRBJ2-7; 7 positions agree with TRBD2. Trimming at V came to 3 bases and at J to 5 bases, leaving 7 bases not matched to a gene. The germline V gene has CDR1 DFQATT and CDR2 SNEGSKA (reference sequence). The CDR3 runs to 13 residues.

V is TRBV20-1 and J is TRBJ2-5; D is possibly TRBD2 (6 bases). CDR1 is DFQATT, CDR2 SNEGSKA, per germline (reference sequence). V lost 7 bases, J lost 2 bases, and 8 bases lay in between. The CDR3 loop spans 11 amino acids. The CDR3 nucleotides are TGCAGTGTGAGCGGGCAAGAGACCCAGTACTTC. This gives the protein CSVSGQETQYF.